Listed below are T cell receptor beta chains from one sample, sequenced in a study of blood T cell repertoires in COVID-19. Clones were sequenced by immunoSEQ multiplex PCR, and TCRdb holds only the in-frame ones, with some missing. The sample lists hundreds of thousands of clones; 70% to 90% were seen once. Sequencing was carried out using peripheral blood. All receptors come from a human donor in a cohort sampled during active COVID-19. Both conserved end residues are part of each CDR3. Each record gives: J gene, D gene, V gene, clone size, CDR3 protein, CDR3 DNA. A D gene is named only where the DNA matches it firmly. Not all rows give a size; the values are once, few, many and, for expanded clones, a class.

>TRBJ2-3|TRBD2|TRBV5-3|once
CARSPVTTTSGGPSTDTQYF
TGTGCCAGAAGCCCCGTCACAACCACTAGCGGGGGGCCTTCCACAGATACGCAGTATTTT
>TRBJ1-5|NA|TRBV19|NA
CASSIAAWARQPQHF
TGTGCCAGTAGTATCGCTGCATGGGCACGTCAGCCCCAGCATTTT
>TRBJ2-3|NA|TRBV18|NA
CASSPPQVADTQYF
TGTGCCAGCTCCCCCCCGCAAGTAGCAGATACGCAGTATTTT
>TRBJ1-4|TRBD1|TRBV5-1|NA
CASSPGSRGTNEKLFF
TGCGCCAGCAGCCCTGGGTCCAGGGGGACTAATGAAAAACTGTTTTTT
>TRBJ2-7|TRBD1|TRBV30|NA
CAWTIGTGSPYEQYF
TGTGCCTGGACCATCGGGACAGGGTCCCCCTACGAGCAGTACTTC
>TRBJ1-3|NA|TRBV28|NA
CASSLGLISGNTIYF
TGTGCCAGCAGTTTAGGGCTGATCTCTGGAAACACCATATATTTT
>TRBJ2-5|TRBD1|TRBV15|once
CATSDRDTARETQYF
TGTGCCACCAGCGACAGGGACACCGCTCGAGAGACCCAGTACTTC
>TRBJ1-2|TRBD1|TRBV6-6|NA
CASSLTGDYGYTF
TGTGCCAGCAGCCTGACAGGGGACTATGGCTACACCTTC
>TRBJ2-3|TRBD2|TRBV24-1|NA
CATSAIGAGGVTDTQYF
TGTGCCACCAGCGCGATCGGGGCGGGGGGAGTCACAGATACGCAGTATTTT
>TRBJ1-5|TRBD1|TRBV30|NA
CAWRGTGGRNQPQHF
TGTGCCTGGAGGGGAACAGGGGGCCGCAATCAGCCCCAGCATTTT
>TRBJ2-5|TRBD1|TRBV19|NA
CASRGTGQETQYF
TGTGCCAGTAGAGGGACAGGTCAAGAGACCCAGTACTTC
>TRBJ1-6|NA|TRBV19|NA
CASSIRPHPRGFTNSPLHF
TGTGCCAGTAGTATTCGCCCACATCCGCGGGGCTTTACTAATTCACCCCTCCACTTT
>TRBJ1-1|TRBD1|TRBV19|NA
CASSIQYRGNTEAFF
TGTGCCAGTAGTATCCAGTACAGGGGGAACACTGAAGCTTTCTTT
>TRBJ1-2|NA|TRBV12-3/TRBV12-4|many
CASSPLGAQGYTF
TGTGCCAGCAGCCCTCTAGGGGCTCAGGGCTACACCTTC
>TRBJ1-1|NA|TRBV2|few
CASSEGGLVTEAFF
TGTGCCAGCAGTGAGGGAGGGTTGGTCACTGAAGCTTTCTTT
>TRBJ1-1|NA|TRBV18|NA
CASSLRQTIVVTEAFF
TGTGCCAGCTCCCTCCGACAAACCATCGTGGTCACTGAAGCTTTCTTT
>TRBJ2-1|TRBD2|TRBV10-1|NA
CASPRGAQYNEQFF
TGCGCCAGTCCGCGGGGGGCCCAATACAATGAGCAGTTCTTC
>TRBJ1-1|NA|TRBV6-5|NA
CASSYIEGQNTEAFF
TGTGCCAGCAGTTACATCGAGGGACAAAACACTGAAGCTTTCTTT
>TRBJ2-7|NA|TRBV4-1|NA
CASSSLTTSEQYF
TGCGCCAGCAGCTCTCTCACCACTAGCGAGCAGTACTTC
>TRBJ2-5|TRBD1|TRBV2|NA
CASMAIPGQPQETQYF
TGTGCCAGCATGGCGATCCCGGGACAGCCTCAAGAGACCCAGTACTTC
>TRBJ2-3|NA|TRBV29-1|NA
CSVVWGVSTDTQYF
TGCAGCGTTGTTTGGGGGGTTAGCACAGATACGCAGTATTTT
>TRBJ1-5|NA|TRBV6-5|NA
CASRLASNQPQHF
TGTGCCAGCAGACTAGCGTCTAATCAGCCCCAGCATTTT
>TRBJ2-6|NA|TRBV7-8|NA
CASGPVGGLNGANVLTF
TGTGCCAGCGGACCGGTTGGGGGGTTGAACGGGGCCAACGTCCTGACTTTC
>TRBJ2-7|TRBD2|TRBV3-1/TRBV3-2|few
CASSRASGGESSYEQYF
TGTGCCAGCAGCCGAGCTAGCGGGGGAGAAAGCTCCTACGAGCAGTACTTC
>TRBJ2-2|NA|TRBV30|few
CAWSVQGPNTGELFF
TGTGCCTGGAGTGTACAGGGCCCGAACACCGGGGAGCTGTTTTTT
>TRBJ2-7|TRBD1|TRBV28|NA
CASRTGGASYEQYF
TGTGCCAGCAGGACAGGGGGCGCCTCCTACGAGCAGTACTTC
>TRBJ1-3|NA|TRBV11-2|NA
CASTPATGGNTIYF
TGTGCCAGCACCCCGGCTACAGGGGGAAACACCATATATTTT
>TRBJ1-2|TRBD1|TRBV10-3|NA
CAIRGTGGSGYTF
TGTGCCATCAGGGGGACAGGGGGTAGTGGCTACACCTTC
>TRBJ1-4|NA|TRBV4-1|NA
CASSQEAGGKTNEKLFF
TGCGCCAGCAGCCAAGAGGCGGGGGGGAAAACTAATGAAAAACTGTTTTTT
>TRBJ1-2|NA|TRBV10-2|NA
CASSEDSYGYTF
TGCGCTAGCAGTGAAGACAGTTATGGCTACACCTTC
>TRBJ1-5|TRBD1|TRBV6-1|NA
CASSDGTGSQPQHF
TGTGCCAGCAGTGACGGGACAGGGTCCCAGCCCCAGCATTTT
>TRBJ1-1|NA|TRBV9|NA
CASSAGRANTEAFF
TGTGCCAGCAGTGCCGGGAGGGCGAACACTGAAGCTTTCTTT
>TRBJ2-2|TRBD2|TRBV4-2|few
CASSQAGGSTGELFF
TGTGCCAGCAGCCAAGCGGGGGGTAGCACCGGGGAGCTGTTTTTT
>TRBJ2-7|NA|TRBV6-2/TRBV6-3|NA
CASSPWGESSYEQYF
TGTGCCAGCAGCCCCTGGGGGGAGAGCTCCTACGAGCAGTACTTC
>TRBJ1-2|NA|TRBV11-2|NA
CASSLGGVGSGYTF
TGTGCCAGCAGCTTGGGAGGGGTGGGGAGCGGCTACACCTTC
>TRBJ2-7|TRBD1|TRBV11-2|NA
CASSIGQGAYEQYF
TGTGCCAGCAGCATTGGACAGGGGGCTTATGAGCAGTACTTC
>TRBJ1-6|TRBD1|TRBV5-1|NA
CASSIEGQGVLRSPLHF
TGCGCCAGCAGCATAGAAGGACAGGGGGTTCTTCGTTCACCCCTCCACTTT
>TRBJ2-7|TRBD1|TRBV19|NA
CASSPSWDRRAYEQYF
TGTGCCAGTAGTCCATCGTGGGACAGGAGGGCCTACGAGCAGTACTTC
>TRBJ1-1|NA|TRBV19|NA
CASSIVEKGARTFF
TGTGCCAGTAGTATAGTTGAGAAAGGAGCGAGGACTTTCTTT
>TRBJ1-2|TRBD1|TRBV24-1|NA
CATSLTGDYGYTF
TGTGCCACCAGTCTAACAGGGGACTATGGCTACACCTTC
>TRBJ1-2|TRBD1|TRBV7-9|NA
CASSLVGQDLSGYTF
TGTGCCAGCAGCTTAGTAGGACAGGATTTGAGTGGCTACACCTTC
>TRBJ1-1|NA|TRBV4-2|NA
CASSQDLIRDSYTEAFF
TGTGCCAGCAGCCAAGATCTTATCAGGGACTCTTACACTGAAGCTTTCTTT
>TRBJ1-6|NA|TRBV6-5|NA
CASSYRGPGSPLHF
TGTGCCAGCAGTTACAGGGGTCCGGGTTCACCCCTCCACTTT
>TRBJ1-1|NA|TRBV5-1|few
CASSLAVHTNTEAFF
TGCGCCAGCAGCTTGGCCGTACATACAAACACTGAAGCTTTCTTT
>TRBJ2-5|NA|TRBV19|NA
CASSALAGGETQYF
TGTGCCAGTAGTGCCCTTGCAGGTGGGGAGACCCAGTACTTC
>TRBJ2-7|NA|TRBV11-3|NA
CASSPPLWTAYEQYF
TGTGCCAGCAGCCCCCCCTTATGGACAGCCTACGAGCAGTACTTC
>TRBJ2-7|TRBD1|TRBV6-5|NA
CAGWTGFNEQYF
TGTGCCGGATGGACAGGGTTCAACGAGCAGTACTTC
>TRBJ1-6|TRBD1|TRBV10-3|NA
CAMSGTGVSPLHF
TGTGCCATGTCCGGGACAGGGGTTTCACCCCTCCACTTT
>TRBJ1-1|NA|TRBV5-6|NA
CASKGSTEAGAEAFF
TGTGCCAGCAAGGGGAGTACAGAGGCGGGAGCTGAAGCTTTCTTT
>TRBJ2-7|NA|TRBV6-5|NA
CASSYSIAGIHEQYF
TGTGCCAGCAGTTACTCGATTGCAGGAATCCACGAGCAGTACTTC
>TRBJ1-1|TRBD1|TRBV6-1|NA
CASSADRGRLRGTEAFF
TGTGCCAGCAGTGCGGACAGGGGGCGGCTGAGGGGCACTGAAGCTTTCTTT
>TRBJ1-5|TRBD1|TRBV19|NA
CASSRDSRNQPQHF
TGTGCCAGTAGCCGGGACAGCCGCAATCAGCCCCAGCATTTT
>TRBJ2-1|NA|TRBV5-1|once
CASSPRSSSYNEQFF
TGCGCCAGCAGCCCCCGCTCGAGCTCCTACAATGAGCAGTTCTTC
>TRBJ1-6|NA|TRBV7-9|NA
CASSLEGGGNSPLHF
TGTGCCAGCAGCTTAGAGGGCGGAGGAAATTCACCCCTCCACTTT
>TRBJ2-7|TRBD1|TRBV6-6|NA
CASSQRQGGTEQYF
TGTGCCAGCAGTCAGCGACAGGGTGGGACGGAGCAGTACTTC
>TRBJ1-2|NA|TRBV9|NA
CASNTGPSDYGYTF
TGTGCCAGCAATACCGGTCCGTCGGACTATGGCTACACCTTC